Presented here are 8 T cell receptor beta chains from one specimen sequenced in a study of blood T cells in healthy people across ages. With a J-beta primer mix and a sample-barcoded 5' primer, a second PCR ran roughly 6 to 12 cycles. TCRdb analysed the 5' RACE reads with MiXCR anew, one entry per CDR3 protein. The sample holds 700,000 to 800,000 distinct CDR3 sequences, around 46% seen once. Sequencing input: blood. The source is a woman between 55 and 75 years old in good health.

A remark on this clonotype: Mismatch with germline at one junction end may stem from a read error. The rearrangement joins TRBV7-9 to TRBJ2-7; 11 bases map to TRBD2. Per the germline V gene, CDR1 is SEHNR and CDR2 is FQNEAQ (reference sequence). The CDR3 runs 15 residues. CDR3 sequence: CASSLRLAGNHERYF. DNA for the CDR3: TGTGCCAGCAGCTTAAGACTAGCGGGAAACCACGAGCGGTACTTC.

In its sample, this clonotype was seen once. V is TRBV20-1 and J is TRBJ2-1, with TRBD2 identical over 14 bases. Per the germline V gene, CDR1 is DFQATT and CDR2 is SNEGSKA (reference sequence). The ends lost 1 base at V and 2 bases at J; junction bases unmatched: 4. CDR3 length: 17 amino acids. Here the CDR3 DNA reads TGCAGTGCTAGAGGTGGGACTAGCGGGAGCACCTACAATGAGCAGTTCTTC. Translating gives CSARGGTSGSTYNEQFF.

The chain links TRBV7-2 to TRBJ2-3, with 11 bases matching TRBD2. This CDR3 spans 15 amino acids. J lost 2 bases, V lost 5 bases, and 3 bases had no gene match. Per the germline V gene, CDR1 is SGHTA and CDR2 is FQGNSA. CDR3 region: CASSPTSGATDTQYF. CDR3 in DNA: TGTGCCAGCAGCCCGACTAGCGGGGCCACAGATACGCAGTATTTT. The full variable domain, completed using reference TRBV7-2 and TRBJ2-3, is GAGVSQSPSNKVTEKGKDVELRCDPISGHTALYWYRQSLGQGLEFLIYFQGNSAPDKSGLPSDRFSAERTGGSVSTLTIQRTQQEDSAVYLCASSPTSGATDTQYFGPGTRLTVL.

The chain links TRBV18 to TRBJ2-1; D is ambiguous. Trimming took off 1 base at V and 10 bases at J, with 14 bases between the two ends. There are 14 residues in the CDR3. Germline CDR1 KGHSH, CDR2 LQKENI. The CDR3 region has the DNA TGTGCCAGCTCACCACAGGCGGAGACCTACGAGCAGTTCTTC. It translates to CASSPQAETYEQFF.

The chain employs TRBV12-3 or TRBV12-4 and TRBJ2-1; 13 positions agree with TRBD2. The CDR3 has 20 amino acids. The ends lost 6 bases at V and 4 bases at J; junction bases unmatched: 18. CDR3 coding DNA: TGTGCCAGCAGCAAAGTGCCCGGACTAGCGGGAGTCAGAAGGTACAATGAGCAGTTCTTC. Its protein product is CASSKVPGLAGVRRYNEQFF.

The chain recombines TRBV28 with TRBJ2-5; D might be TRBD1 (8 bases). This CDR3 comprises 13 residues. Germline CDR1 and CDR2: MDHEN and SYDVKM. Trimming left V 5 bases short and J 6 bases short, with 13 bases between. The CDR3 sequence is CASSDRGGKTQYF. In DNA form, the CDR3 reads TGTGCCAGCAGTGACAGGGGAGGGAAGACCCAGTACTTC. The entire variable domain, with the rest obtained from reference TRBV28 and TRBJ2-5, is as follows: DVKVTQSSRYLVKRTGEKVFLECVQDMDHENMFWYRQDPGLGLRLIYFSYDVKMKEKGDIPEGYSVSREKKERFSLILESASTNQTSMYLCASSDRGGKTQYFGPGTRLLVL.

V and J are TRBV20-1 and TRBJ1-1; D is unresolved. The CDR3 spans 13 residues. V was cut by 1 base and J by 5 bases, with 11 bases left in between. Germline V gene sequence: CDR1 DFQATT, CDR2 SNEGSKA (reference sequence). CDR3 loop: CSARGSADTEAFF. CDR3 nucleotides: TGCAGTGCTAGAGGCTCGGCTGATACTGAAGCTTTCTTT.

This chain joins TRBV20-1 and TRBJ1-5; TRBD1 matches at 7 bases. V gave up 6 bases and J gave up 7 bases; unmatched junction bases: 15. CDR1 and CDR2 (germline): DFQATT, SNEGSKA (reference sequence). CDR3 size: 15 residues. Here the CDR3 reads CSAGGDSLAGQPQHF. CDR3 coding DNA: TGCAGTGCGGGAGGGGACAGCCTAGCAGGGCAGCCCCAGCATTTT.